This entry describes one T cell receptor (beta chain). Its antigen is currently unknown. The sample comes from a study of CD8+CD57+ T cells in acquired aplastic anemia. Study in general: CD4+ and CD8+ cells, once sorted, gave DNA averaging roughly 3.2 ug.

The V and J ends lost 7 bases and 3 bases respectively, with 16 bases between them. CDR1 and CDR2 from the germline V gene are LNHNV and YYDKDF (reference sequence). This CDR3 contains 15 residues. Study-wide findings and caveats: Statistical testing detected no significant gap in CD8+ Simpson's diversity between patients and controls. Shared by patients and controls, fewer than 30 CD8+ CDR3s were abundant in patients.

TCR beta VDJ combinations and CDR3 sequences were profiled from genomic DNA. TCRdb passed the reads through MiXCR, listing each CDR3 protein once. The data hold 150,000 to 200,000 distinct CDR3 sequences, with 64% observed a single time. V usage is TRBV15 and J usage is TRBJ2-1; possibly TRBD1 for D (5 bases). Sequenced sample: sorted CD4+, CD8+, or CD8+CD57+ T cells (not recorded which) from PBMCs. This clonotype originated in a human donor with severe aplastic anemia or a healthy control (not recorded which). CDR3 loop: CATTLGRPNYNEQFF. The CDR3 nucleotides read TGTGCCACCACCCTGGGGCGTCCCAACTACAATGAGCAGTTCTTC.